One and the same sample provided the 31 T cell receptor beta chains below, sequenced in a study of CD8 T cells in ankylosing spondylitis. Study results and limitations: What appeared characteristic of ankylosing spondylitis blood was a TCR beta motif of 7 or 8 highly homologous variants.

TCRdb itself ran the 5' RACE reads through MiXCR, one entry per CDR3 protein. The sample shows some 800,000 distinct CDR3 sequences, 10% to 15% of them seen only once. No cognate antigen is known for these TCRs. Material: blood, either unsorted or a sorted T cell fraction (not recorded which). These receptors all come from a male donor with ankylosing spondylitis.

The rearrangement links TRBV7-2 to TRBJ2-6; a weak D match, TRBD1 (5 bases). V dropped 0 bases and J dropped 0 bases, with 9 bases sitting between them. The CDR3 totals 17 residues. Looked up from germline, CDR1 is SGHTA and CDR2 is FQGNSA. CDR3 sequence reads: CASSLADRASGANVLTF. The CDR3 DNA reads TGTGCCAGCAGCTTAGCCGACAGAGCCTCTGGGGCCAACGTCCTGACTTTC.

The chain recombines TRBV28 with TRBJ2-1; D possibly matches TRBD1 or TRBD2 (5 bases each). Trimming removed 3 bases from V and 2 bases from J, with 14 bases in between. CDR1 and CDR2 from the germline V gene are MDHEN and SYDVKM. The CDR3 runs 16 residues. The CDR3 bases are TGTGCCAGCAGTTTTGTGACCTGGGACCCCTACAATGAGCAGTTCTTC. Its protein product is CASSFVTWDPYNEQFF.

This chain joins TRBV6-2 or TRBV6-3 and TRBJ1-1; D is ambiguous. The CDR3 is 14 residues long. The V end lost 6 bases, the J end lost 8 bases, and 19 bases lay between the germline ends. Germline CDR1 MNHEY, CDR2 SVGEGT. CDR3 sequence reads: CASRRPPIREEAFF. The CDR3 region has the DNA TGTGCCAGCAGGAGACCCCCGATCCGCGAGGAAGCTTTCTTT.

V and J are TRBV20-1 and TRBJ1-1; no firm D call. Germline V gives CDR1 DFQATT, CDR2 SNEGSKA (reference sequence). The V end was cut by 0 bases, the J end by 7 bases, with 9 bases between. The CDR3 has 12 residues. In nucleotides, the CDR3 is TGCAGTGCTAGAGAGGCGTCCTTTGAAGCTTTCTTT. It codes for CSAREASFEAFF.

The V gene is TRBV30, the J gene TRBJ2-1; D is ambiguous. Germline V CDR1 and CDR2: GTSNPN, SVGIG (reference sequence). The CDR3 consists of 12 residues. Trimming removed 4 bases at V and 1 base at J, with 5 bases between. The CDR3, as DNA: TGTGCCTGGATTTGGTCCTACAATGAGCAGTTCTTC. Residues: CAWIWSYNEQFF.

This clonotype was detected many times. The junction and the germline gene differ at one end; a read error may be behind it. This sequence joins TRBV20-1 and TRBJ2-5; 8 nucleotides match TRBD2. CDR1 and CDR2 (germline): DFQATT, SNEGSKA (reference sequence). This CDR3 contains 13 residues. CDR3 residues: CSASTSENIPSHF. The CDR3 bases are TGCAGTGCCTCGACTAGCGAGAACATCCCCTCGCACTTC.

The V gene is TRBV28, the J gene TRBJ2-5; D not certain. Looked up from germline, CDR1 is MDHEN and CDR2 is SYDVKM. The CDR3 has 11 residues. V was clipped by 6 bases and J by 5 bases, with 7 bases between them. CDR3 in amino acids: CASRFGETQYF. CDR3 coding DNA: TGTGCCAGCAGGTTTGGGGAGACCCAGTACTTC.

This clonotype was picked up many times. The rearrangement joins TRBV25-1 to TRBJ2-5, with a tentative D call TRBD2 (7 bases). The CDR3 is made up of 16 amino acids. Germline V gene lookup returns CDR1 MGHDK and CDR2 SYGVNS. Trimming took off 2 bases at V and 2 bases at J, with 15 bases between the two ends. CDR3 amino acids: CASSEIWGGGQETQYF. In DNA form, the CDR3 reads TGTGCCAGCAGTGAAATCTGGGGAGGGGGACAAGAGACCCAGTACTTC.

The genes are TRBV7-2 and TRBJ2-5; D possibly uses TRBD1 or TRBD2 (5 bases each). The V gene's germline CDR1 is SGHTA and CDR2 FQGNSA. The V gene lost 1 base and the J gene lost 7 bases, with 16 bases spanning the gap. CDR3 length: 15 amino acids. CDR3 DNA sequence: TGTGCCAGCAGCTTAGTCCCAGAGCCTGGGGGGACCCAGTACTTC. Translating it yields CASSLVPEPGGTQYF.

This clonotype showed up many times. The chain carries TRBV29-1 and TRBJ2-3; D not resolved. The CDR3 sequence is 14 residues long. The V end was cut by 0 bases, the J end by 0 bases, with 7 bases between. Germline lookup yields CDR1 SQVTM and CDR2 ANQGSEA. In DNA, the CDR3 is TGCAGCGTTGAAGACTGGGCTAGCACAGATACGCAGTATTTT. Protein: CSVEDWASTDTQYF.

The J gene is TRBJ1-5, the V gene TRBV12-3 or TRBV12-4, with no clear D. Deletions cut 5 bases from V and 13 bases from J, with 12 bases between. This CDR3 comprises 11 residues. The CDR3 DNA is TGTGCCAGCAGTCTGAGTTCGCCACAGCATTTT. Translation gives CASSLSSPQHF.

The CDR3 loop reads CASSLSTGDTDTQYF. The CDR3 nucleotides read TGCGCCAGCAGCTTGAGCACAGGGGACACAGATACGCAGTATTTT. The J gene is TRBJ2-3, the V gene TRBV5-1, with 7 bases lining up with TRBD1. There are 15 residues in the CDR3. The J segment lost 2 bases and the V segment lost 1 base, leaving 4 bases of the junction unmatched. Germline V gene data show CDR1 as SGHRS and CDR2 as YFSETQ.

This clonotype was found many times. J is TRBJ2-7 and V is TRBV20-1; D is undetermined. Trimming removed 3 bases from V and 4 bases from J, with 10 bases in between. The CDR3 consists of 12 residues. The germline V gene encodes CDR1 DFQATT and CDR2 SNEGSKA (reference sequence). CDR3 amino acids: CSASSGRYEQYF. In nucleotides, the CDR3 is TGCAGTGCTAGTAGTGGCCGTTACGAGCAGTACTTC.

CDR3 loop: CAISRGLDGYTF. The CDR3 coding sequence is TGTGCCATCAGCCGAGGGTTGGACGGCTACACCTTC. The chain uses TRBV10-3 and TRBJ1-2; no reliable D call. Between the trimmed V and J ends, which lost 6 bases and 8 bases, there was a span of 13 bases. The CDR3 loop spans 12 amino acids. Germline V lookup: CDR1 ENHRY, CDR2 SYGVKD.

This clonotype showed up just a few times. The chain joins TRBV27 to TRBJ2-1; D may be TRBD1 or TRBD2 (5 bases each). Per the germline V gene, CDR1 is MNHEY and CDR2 is SMNVEV (reference sequence). The length of the CDR3 is 13 residues. The V end lost 3 bases, the J end lost 15 bases, and 18 bases lay between the germline ends. CDR3: CASSLRDGEWGFF. The CDR3 DNA sequence: TGTGCCAGCAGTTTGAGGGACGGCGAGTGGGGGTTCTTC.

In its sample, this clonotype was seen a few times. The chain joins TRBV28 to TRBJ1-6, with a weak D call TRBD1 (5 bases). Per the germline V gene, CDR1 is MDHEN and CDR2 is SYDVKM. This CDR3 is built from 15 residues. Trimming stripped 8 bases from V and 0 bases from J, with 11 bases between. The CDR3 nucleotides read TGTGCCAGCGTGATGGGGGTCTCCTATAATTCACCCCTCCACTTT. This sequence encodes CASVMGVSYNSPLHF.

This clonotype was detected many times. CDR3 amino acids: CSVEVGLGRERVDTQYF. CDR3 coding DNA: TGCAGCGTTGAAGTGGGGCTAGGGCGGGAGAGGGTGGATACGCAGTATTTT. The gene calls are TRBV29-1 and TRBJ2-3, with 7 bases aligning to TRBD2. V lost 1 base, J lost 6 bases, and 16 bases stayed unmatched. The CDR3 has 17 residues. Looked up from germline, CDR1 is SQVTM and CDR2 is ANQGSEA.

The rearrangement joins TRBV28 to TRBJ1-1; TRBD1 is a possible D gene (5 bases). The CDR3 loop spans 15 amino acids. V lost 5 bases and J lost 4, with 17 bases in between. Germline lookup yields CDR1 MDHEN and CDR2 SYDVKM. CDR3 sequence reads: CASSPHPGTPTEAFF. In DNA form, the CDR3 reads TGTGCCAGCAGTCCTCACCCCGGGACCCCCACTGAAGCTTTCTTT.

The chain uses TRBV5-1 and TRBJ2-1; maybe TRBD2 (5 bases). The CDR3 has 16 amino acids. V lost 0 bases to trimming and J lost 4 bases, with 14 bases between them. Germline V gives CDR1 SGHRS, CDR2 YFSETQ. CDR3 protein: CASSLGLGGLYNEQFF. CDR3 DNA sequence: TGCGCCAGCAGCTTGGGCCTAGGAGGCCTTTACAATGAGCAGTTCTTC.

The V call is TRBV4-2, the J call TRBJ1-2; D remains unclear. Germline V lookup: CDR1 LGHNA, CDR2 YNFKEQ. Deletions cut 2 bases from V and 6 bases from J, with 7 bases between. The CDR3 is 12 amino acids. The CDR3 is CASSQSYNGYTF. The CDR3 DNA sequence: TGTGCCAGCAGCCAATCGTATAATGGCTACACCTTC.

This clonotype showed up just a few times. V is TRBV20-1 and J is TRBJ2-7; D gene ambiguous. V lost 0 bases and J 1 base, leaving 13 bases between the germline ends. Germline V CDR1 and CDR2: DFQATT, SNEGSKA (reference sequence). The CDR3 loop spans 15 amino acids. The CDR3 reads CSARDSSLGSYEQYF. The DNA of the CDR3 is TGCAGTGCTAGAGATTCCAGCCTCGGGTCCTACGAGCAGTACTTC.

The sample holds many counts of this clonotype. CDR3 sequence reads: CASSLYRGRNQPQHF. CDR3 DNA sequence: TGTGCCAGCAGTCTTTACCGGGGGCGCAATCAGCCCCAGCATTTT. The chain combines TRBV12-3 or TRBV12-4 with TRBJ1-5; a possible D gene is TRBD1 (6 bases). Between the trimmed V and J ends, which lost 5 bases and 2 bases, there was a span of 13 bases. The CDR3 is made up of 15 amino acids.

A few counts support this clonotype. The chain joins TRBV20-1 to TRBJ2-2; D might be TRBD1 (6 bases). In germline, CDR1 is DFQATT, CDR2 SNEGSKA (reference sequence). The V end was cut by 6 bases, the J end by 5 bases, with 19 bases between. CDR3 size: 15 residues. CDR3 sequence: CSAFSGLQGTGELFF. CDR3 nucleotides: TGCAGTGCCTTCAGTGGGCTCCAGGGGACCGGGGAGCTGTTTTTT.

In this sample, this clonotype turned up once. This chain connects TRBV4-3 to TRBJ2-1; D is possibly TRBD1 or TRBD2 (5 bases each). V was shortened by 0 bases and J by 12 bases, with 24 bases between the two germline ends. Germline V lookup: CDR1 LGHNA, CDR2 YSLEER. The CDR3 totals 17 residues. The CDR3 protein is CASSQDPPGPVGGAQFF. The DNA of the CDR3 is TGCGCCAGCAGCCAAGATCCCCCGGGGCCCGTCGGTGGTGCGCAGTTCTTC.

A few counts support this clonotype. The V gene is TRBV6-1, the J gene TRBJ2-3, with a tentative D call TRBD1 (5 bases). The CDR3 totals 13 residues. Trimming removed 5 bases from V and 4 bases from J, with 10 bases in between. Germline V CDR1 and CDR2: MNHNS, SASEGT. The CDR3 DNA reads as TGTGCCAGCAGTCCATTGACAGCAGATACGCAGTATTTT. This translates into CASSPLTADTQYF.

This sequence joins TRBV4-2 and TRBJ1-6; D not certain. The V end was cut by 0 bases, the J end by 8 bases, with 11 bases between. CDR3 size: 15 residues. Germline CDR1 LGHNA, CDR2 YNFKEQ. The CDR3: CASSQDYSWDSPLHF. The CDR3, as DNA: TGTGCCAGCAGCCAAGATTACAGTTGGGATTCACCCCTCCACTTT.

The chain carries TRBV20-1 and TRBJ2-5; D ambiguous. This CDR3 is built from 14 residues. V dropped 3 bases and J dropped 4 bases, with 15 bases sitting between them. Germline V lookup: CDR1 DFQATT, CDR2 SNEGSKA (reference sequence). The CDR3, as DNA: TGCAGTGCTAGTCGCGCGATTAGAGGAGAGACCCAGTACTTC. Translation gives CSASRAIRGETQYF.

The V and J genes are TRBV4-2 and TRBJ2-7; no clear D. Trimming took off 3 bases at V and 0 bases at J, with 15 bases between the two ends. CDR1 is LGHNA and CDR2 is YNFKEQ in the germline V gene. The CDR3 covers 16 residues. CDR3 protein: CASSQSQAHSSYEQYF. The CDR3 DNA sequence: TGTGCCAGCAGCCAGTCTCAAGCGCATAGCTCCTACGAGCAGTACTTC.

The rearrangement joins TRBV6-1 to TRBJ2-3; 9 bases agree with TRBD1. V gave up 5 bases and J gave up 5 bases; unmatched junction bases: 11. CDR1 and CDR2 (germline): MNHNS, SASEGT. The CDR3 has 16 residues. CDR3 coding DNA: TGTGCCAGCAGTCCTCCCCCGGGACAGGGAATAGATACGCAGTATTTT. This codes for CASSPPPGQGIDTQYF.

This clonotype was counted a few times. V and J are TRBV4-3 and TRBJ1-5, with 7 positions matching TRBD1. With 2 bases clipped from V and 3 bases from J, the junction kept 4 bases outside the gene matches. This CDR3 contains 15 residues. CDR1 and CDR2 (germline): LGHNA, YSLEER. The DNA of the CDR3 is TGCGCCAGCAGCCAAACGGACAGGTACAATCAGCCCCAGCATTTT. Protein: CASSQTDRYNQPQHF.

The table lists this clonotype with many counts. The V gene is TRBV7-2, the J gene TRBJ2-7; D is unresolved. CDR1 and CDR2 (germline): SGHTA, FQGNSA. The V gene lost 5 bases and the J gene lost 3 bases, with 8 bases spanning the gap. This CDR3 is built from 12 residues. CDR3 sequence: CASSPTSYEQYF. Written as DNA, the CDR3 is TGTGCCAGCAGCCCCACGAGCTACGAGCAGTACTTC.